Sequencing of this TCR beta chain was carried out in a study of PD-L1 blockade in urothelial cancer. A note on this clone: Its antigen is undetermined.

Overall study findings and caveats: Pretreatment TCR clonality in blood under the median foretold superior survival.

Germline V gives CDR1 SNHLY, CDR2 FYNNEI. V was pared by 5 bases and J by 6 bases, with 7 bases of the junction left unmatched. The CDR3 has 14 residues. The time point is: pretreatment peripheral blood. Profiling relied on immunoSEQ multiplex PCR, and the TCRdb table lists in-frame clones only, not all of them. The table includes tens of thousands of clones, 90% detected once. Sequencing used PBMCs, obtained around atezolizumab (anti-PD-L1) treatment. The TCR was taken from a man aged 55 to 69 with urothelial cancer. This chain links TRBV2 with TRBJ2-7; 10 bases agree with TRBD1. The CDR3 sequence: CASSYSGTGVEQYF. CDR3 sequence (DNA): TGTGCCAGCAGTTACTCCGGGACAGGGGTCGAGCAGTACTTC.